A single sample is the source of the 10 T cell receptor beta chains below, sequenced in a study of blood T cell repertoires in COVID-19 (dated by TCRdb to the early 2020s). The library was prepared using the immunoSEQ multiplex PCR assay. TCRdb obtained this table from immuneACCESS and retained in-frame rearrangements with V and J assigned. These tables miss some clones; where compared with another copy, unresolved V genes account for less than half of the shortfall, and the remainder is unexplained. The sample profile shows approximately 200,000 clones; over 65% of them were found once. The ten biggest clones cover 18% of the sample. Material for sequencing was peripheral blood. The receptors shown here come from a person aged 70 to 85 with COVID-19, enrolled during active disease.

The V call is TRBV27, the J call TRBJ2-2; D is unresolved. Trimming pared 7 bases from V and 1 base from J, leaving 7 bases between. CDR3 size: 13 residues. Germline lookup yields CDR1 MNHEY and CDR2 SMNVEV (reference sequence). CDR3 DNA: TGTGCCAGCATGAACTGGAACACCGGGGAGCTGTTTTTT. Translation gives CASMNWNTGELFF.

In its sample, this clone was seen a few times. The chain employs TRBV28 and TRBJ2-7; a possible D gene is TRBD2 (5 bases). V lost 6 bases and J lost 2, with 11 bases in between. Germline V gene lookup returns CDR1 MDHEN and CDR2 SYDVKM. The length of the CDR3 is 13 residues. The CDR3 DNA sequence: TGTGCCAGCAGGGGGAGCCGAACCTACGAGCAGTACTTC. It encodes CASRGSRTYEQYF.

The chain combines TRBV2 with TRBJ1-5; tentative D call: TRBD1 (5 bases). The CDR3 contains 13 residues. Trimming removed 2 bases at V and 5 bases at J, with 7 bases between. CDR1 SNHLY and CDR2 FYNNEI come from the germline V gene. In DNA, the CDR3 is TGTGCCAGCAGTGAATTCAGGGATCAGCCCCAGCATTTT. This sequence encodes CASSEFRDQPQHF.

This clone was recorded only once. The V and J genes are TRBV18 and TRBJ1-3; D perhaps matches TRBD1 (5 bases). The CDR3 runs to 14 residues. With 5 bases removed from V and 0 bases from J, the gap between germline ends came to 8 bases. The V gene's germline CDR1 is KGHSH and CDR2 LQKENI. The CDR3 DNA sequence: TGTGCCAGCTCATCAAGGGGCTCTGGAAACACCATATATTTT. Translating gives CASSSRGSGNTIYF. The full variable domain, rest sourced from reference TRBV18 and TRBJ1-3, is NAGVMQNPRHLVRRRGQEARLRCSPMKGHSHVYWYRQLPEEGLKFMVYLQKENIIDESGMPKERFSAEFPKEGPSILRIQQVVRGDSAAYFCASSSRGSGNTIYFGEGSWLTVV.

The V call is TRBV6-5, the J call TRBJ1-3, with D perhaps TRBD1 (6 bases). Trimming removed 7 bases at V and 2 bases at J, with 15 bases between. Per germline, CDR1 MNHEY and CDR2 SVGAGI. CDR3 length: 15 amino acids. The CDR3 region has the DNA TGTGCCAGCATGGAGCAGGGGAGCCCTGGAAACACCATATATTTT. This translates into CASMEQGSPGNTIYF.

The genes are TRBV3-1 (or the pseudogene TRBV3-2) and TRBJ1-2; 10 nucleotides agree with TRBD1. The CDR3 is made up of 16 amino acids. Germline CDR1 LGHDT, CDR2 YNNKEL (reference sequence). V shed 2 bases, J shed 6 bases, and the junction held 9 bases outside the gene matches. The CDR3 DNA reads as TGTGCCAGCAGCCAACGACAGGGGGCGCAGAGGGATGGCTACACCTTC. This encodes CASSQRQGAQRDGYTF.

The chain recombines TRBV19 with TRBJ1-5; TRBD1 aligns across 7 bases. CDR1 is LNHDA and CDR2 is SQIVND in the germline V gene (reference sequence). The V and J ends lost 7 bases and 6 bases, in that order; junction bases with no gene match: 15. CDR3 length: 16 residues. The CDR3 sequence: CASTSPLRGRAQPQHF. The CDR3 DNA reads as TGTGCCAGTACCTCACCCTTGAGGGGGCGAGCTCAGCCCCAGCATTTT.

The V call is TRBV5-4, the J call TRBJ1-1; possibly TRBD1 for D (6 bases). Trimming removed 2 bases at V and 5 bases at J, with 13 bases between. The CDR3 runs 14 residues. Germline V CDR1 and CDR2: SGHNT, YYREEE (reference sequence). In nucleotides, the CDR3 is TGTGCCAGCAGCTTTCCAGGGGCAAGGACTGAAGCTTTCTTT. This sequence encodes CASSFPGARTEAFF.

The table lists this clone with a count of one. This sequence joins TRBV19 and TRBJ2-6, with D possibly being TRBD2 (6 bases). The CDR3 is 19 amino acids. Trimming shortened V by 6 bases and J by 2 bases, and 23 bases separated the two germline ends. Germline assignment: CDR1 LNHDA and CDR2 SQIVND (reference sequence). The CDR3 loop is CASSVGRRSTGAGANVLTF. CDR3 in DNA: TGTGCCAGTAGCGTTGGAAGGAGGTCTACGGGGGCTGGGGCCAACGTCCTGACTTTC.

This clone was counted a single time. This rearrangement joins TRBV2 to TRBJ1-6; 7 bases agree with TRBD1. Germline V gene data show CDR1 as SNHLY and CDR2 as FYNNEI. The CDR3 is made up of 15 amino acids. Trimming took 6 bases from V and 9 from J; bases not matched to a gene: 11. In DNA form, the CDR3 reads TGTGCCAGCAGGCCCCGGACAGGAGGGTCTTCACCCCTCCACTTT. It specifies CASRPRTGGSSPLHF.